This entry describes one TCR beta chain. The CDR3 length is 14 residues. Germline values: CDR1 MNHEY, CDR2 SVGAGI. V gave up 0 bases and J gave up 3 bases, with 6 bases separating them. The data were taken from a study of blood T cell repertoires in COVID-19. In the study overall: Acute and convalescent COVID-19 specimens originated in the United States, Italy and Spain.

How the authors handled the data: Amplified reference gene primers provided the basis for estimating nucleated cell counts. Produced via immunoSEQ multiplex PCR; TCRdb's table is partial and in-frame only. Clonal size and the V and J genes are those of that table, whereas D and trimming came from the DNA. This sample has over 250,000 clones, with approximately 83% found just once. The clonotype was recovered from a woman aged 70 to 79 with acute or convalescent COVID-19. The V gene is TRBV6-5, the J gene TRBJ1-5, with no clear D. The source material was peripheral blood. This CDR3 is CASSYSEDNQPQHF. In DNA form, the CDR3 reads TGTGCCAGCAGTTACTCGGAGGACAATCAGCCCCAGCATTTT.